The text below deals with one TCR beta chain. This clonotype has more than one count but fewer than ten. Its antigen is currently not known. It has no much larger one-base neighbor in the sample; base qualities were not kept. This sample was taken from a study of blood T cells in healthy people across ages (dated by TCRdb to 2014 to 2015). General notes on the study: In model experiments, roughly one uniquely barcoded TCR beta cDNA molecule per two T cells was captured by template switching. To avoid experimental bias, donors of different ages were distributed randomly across sequencing lanes. Four age groups were formed from the donors: young (average 16 years), middle-aged (just under 40), aged (roughly 58) and long-lived (roughly 81). Using the same blood draw, the study looked at two additional independent replicas of 1 million unique cDNA reads for two donors, one aged 18 to 30 and the other aged 80 or older. The study measured age-related changes in TCR beta repertoire diversity using deep sequencing normalized with unique cDNA molecular identifiers. Points the paper makes about the study in general: Donor CMV infection status was unknown, potentially confounding age-related changes in expanded clonotypes. Bulk unsorted PBMC profiling prevented conclusive comparison of naive and antigen-experienced compartments. The percentage of naive T cells measured by flow cytometry correlated strongly with observed TCR beta diversity. As age increased, observed TCR beta diversity per million T cells dropped in a roughly linear way, and a significant reduction was already evident by age about 36. Compared with the aged group, the long-lived group had more naive CD4+ T cells, fewer expanded clones and increased TCR diversity, a pattern suggesting age selection. Total diversity estimates from one million sequenced T cells were considered lower bounds and underestimates.

The 40 or so donors, aged about 6 to 100 years, were systemically healthy Caucasian individuals from Russia. About 10 milliliters of peripheral blood were drawn from each donor into EDTA-treated Vacutainer tubes. PBMCs were isolated by Ficoll-Paque density-gradient centrifugation, with at least 7 million obtained per sample. Total RNA was extracted from PBMCs with Trizol reagent, with at least 6 micrograms obtained per sample. For every donor, an aliquot of PBMCs went through flow cytometry to measure the percentages of naive CD45RAhigh/CD27high T cells. The CDR1 and CDR2 encoded by the germline V gene are SGDLS and YYNGEE. V is pared back by 0 bases and J by 4 bases, with 1 base lying between the germline termini. The CDR3 has 12 amino acids, counting the end cysteine and phenylalanine. The CDR3 DNA has 36 bases and is translated from base 1. To prepare the library, 5' RACE was applied. Sequencing relied on an Illumina HiSeq 2500. A second PCR of roughly 6 to 11 cycles was run with a J-beta primer mix and a sample-barcoded 5' primer. A template-switch 5' adaptor carrying 12 random nucleotides introduced a unique molecular identifier onto each TCR beta cDNA molecule. At least 3 million CDR3-containing paired-end reads were obtained from each sample. First-strand cDNA synthesis was performed from all RNA using the Mint cDNA synthesis kit, with priming by a TRBC-specific oligonucleotide. All cDNA was treated with uracil-DNA glycosylase and then went through a first 18-cycle PCR with the universal primers M1SS and BC2_uni_R. The authors processed their data as follows. Each sample was normalized by randomly selecting 1 million high-quality reads, each carrying a distinct molecular identifier. Reads with shared molecular identifiers were discarded instead of being binned into consensus sequences. CDR3 identification, clonotype clustering and error correction used MiTCR with a Q25 quality threshold and the strictest error-elimination algorithm. A nonparametric unseen species model with Euler transformation was used to estimate lower-bound total TCR beta diversity. The public reads were reanalyzed by TCRdb: fastp trimming at Q25, MiXCR alignment, in-frame beta chains only. Rows are unified per CDR3 protein, each entry keeping the most common DNA and genes. What appears here as the V and J calls and clone size reflects TCRdb's work, not the paper's. The table for this sample lists roughly 680,000 distinct CDR3 sequences; 52% of them were counted only once. Of the sample, about 13% falls within the top ten clones.

The V gene is TRBV9 and the J gene is TRBJ2-2; the D gene remains uncertain. The source of this sequence is a woman older than 75 in good health. Sample: blood. The base sequence is TGTGCCAGCAGCGTAGTCACCGGGGAGCTGTTTTTT. The resulting protein is CASSVVTGELFF.